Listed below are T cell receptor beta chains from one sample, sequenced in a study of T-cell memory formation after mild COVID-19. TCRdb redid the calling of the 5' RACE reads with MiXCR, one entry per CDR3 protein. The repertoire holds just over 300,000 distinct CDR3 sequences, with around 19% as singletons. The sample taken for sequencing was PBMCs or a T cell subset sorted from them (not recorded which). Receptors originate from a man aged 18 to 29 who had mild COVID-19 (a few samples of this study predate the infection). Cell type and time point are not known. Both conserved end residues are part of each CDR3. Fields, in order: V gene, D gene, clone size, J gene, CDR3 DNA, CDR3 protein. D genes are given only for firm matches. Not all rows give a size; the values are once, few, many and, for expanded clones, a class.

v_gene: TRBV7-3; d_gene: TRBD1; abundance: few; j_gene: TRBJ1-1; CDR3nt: TGTGCCAGCAGCAGGGGACAGGAGACTGAAGCTTTCTTT; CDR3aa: CASSRGQETEAFF
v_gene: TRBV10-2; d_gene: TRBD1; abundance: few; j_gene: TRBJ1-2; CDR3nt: TGCGCCAGCAGCCCGACAGGGCTTGGCTACACCTTC; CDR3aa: CASSPTGLGYTF
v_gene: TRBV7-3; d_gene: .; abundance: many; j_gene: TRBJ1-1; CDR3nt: TGTGCCACCTTAGGACACGCTAACACTGAAGCTTTCTTT; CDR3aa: CATLGHANTEAFF
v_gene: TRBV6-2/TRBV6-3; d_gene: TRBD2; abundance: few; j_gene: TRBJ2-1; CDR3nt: TGTGCCAGCCGACTAGCGGGGGGGCCGGACGAGCAGTTCTTC; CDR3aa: CASRLAGGPDEQFF
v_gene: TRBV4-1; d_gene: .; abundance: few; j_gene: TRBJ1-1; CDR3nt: TGCGCCAGCAGCCAAGTAGGTAGGGCCAGCACTGAAGCTTTCTTT; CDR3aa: CASSQVGRASTEAFF
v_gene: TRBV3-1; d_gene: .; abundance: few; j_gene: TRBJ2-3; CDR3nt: TGTGCCAGCAGCCAAGATGTAGCGGCAGATACGCAGTATTTT; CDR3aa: CASSQDVAADTQYF
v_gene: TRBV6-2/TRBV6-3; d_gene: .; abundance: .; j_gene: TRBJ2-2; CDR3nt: TGTGCCAGCAGTTACTTCCCGGTCACCGGGGAGCTGTTTTTT; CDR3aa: CASSYFPVTGELFF
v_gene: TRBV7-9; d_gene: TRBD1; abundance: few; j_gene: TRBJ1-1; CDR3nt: TGTGCCAGCAGCTTAGCGCAGGGGGGGCGCAGGGACACTGAAGCTTTCTTT; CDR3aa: CASSLAQGGRRDTEAFF
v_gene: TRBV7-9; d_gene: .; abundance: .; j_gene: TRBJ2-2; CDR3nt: TGTGCCAGCAGCTCCGTTGGGGGTATTGCCGGGGAGCTGTTTTTT; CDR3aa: CASSSVGGIAGELFF
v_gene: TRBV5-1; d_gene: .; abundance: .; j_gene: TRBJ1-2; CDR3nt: TGCGCCAGCAGCTTATTAGGGCAGGAAATTAACTATGGCTACACCTTC; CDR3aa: CASSLLGQEINYGYTF
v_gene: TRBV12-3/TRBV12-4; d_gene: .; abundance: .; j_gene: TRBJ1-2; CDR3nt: TGTGCCAGCAGTTTAGCTGACCCTGAGTCGGGCTACACCTTC; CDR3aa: CASSLADPESGYTF
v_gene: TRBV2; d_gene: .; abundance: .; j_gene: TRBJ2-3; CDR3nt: TGTGCCAGCAGTGAAGGGTATACGCAGTATTTT; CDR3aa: CASSEGYTQYF
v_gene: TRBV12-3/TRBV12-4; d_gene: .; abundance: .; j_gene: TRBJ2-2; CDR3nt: TGTGCCAGCAGCCCCTGGGGGACCGGGGAGCTGTTTTTT; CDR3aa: CASSPWGTGELFF
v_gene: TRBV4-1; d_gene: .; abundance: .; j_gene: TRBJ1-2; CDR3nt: TGCGCCAGCAGCCAAGACCCGGGGAACTATGGCTACACCTTC; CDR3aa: CASSQDPGNYGYTF
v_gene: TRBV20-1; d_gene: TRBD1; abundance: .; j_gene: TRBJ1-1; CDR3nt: TGCAGTGGGACAGGGGGAACTGAAGCTTTCTTT; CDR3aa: CSGTGGTEAFF
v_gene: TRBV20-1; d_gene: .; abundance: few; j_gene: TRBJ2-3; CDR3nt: TGCAGTGCTAGTTTGGCGGGACAATCAGATACGCAGTATTTT; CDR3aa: CSASLAGQSDTQYF
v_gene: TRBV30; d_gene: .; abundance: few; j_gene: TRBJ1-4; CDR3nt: TGTGCCTGGAGTGCCGGGACGTCGAATGAAAAACTGTTTTTT; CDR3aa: CAWSAGTSNEKLFF
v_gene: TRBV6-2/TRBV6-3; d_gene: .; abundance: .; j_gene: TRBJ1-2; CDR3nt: TGTGCCAGCAGTTACTCGGTTTACTATGGCTACACCTTC; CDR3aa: CASSYSVYYGYTF
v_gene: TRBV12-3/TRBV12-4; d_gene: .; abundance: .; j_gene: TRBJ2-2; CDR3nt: TGTGCCAGCAGTTTCCCCCTGTACCGAGGGAACACCGGGGAGCTGTTTTTT; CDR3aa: CASSFPLYRGNTGELFF
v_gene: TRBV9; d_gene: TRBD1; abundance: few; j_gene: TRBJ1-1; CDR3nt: TGTGCCAGCAGCGTAGGACAGGGGAGTACTGAAGCTTTCTTT; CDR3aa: CASSVGQGSTEAFF
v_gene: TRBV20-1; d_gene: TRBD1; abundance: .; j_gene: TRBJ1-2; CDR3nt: TGCAGTGTTCCGACGACAGGGGGTGACCCGAACTTC; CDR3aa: CSVPTTGGDPNF
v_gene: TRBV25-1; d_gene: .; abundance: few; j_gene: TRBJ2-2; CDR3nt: TGTGCCAGCAGTGACCGCCCCGGGGAGCTGTTTTTT; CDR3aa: CASSDRPGELFF
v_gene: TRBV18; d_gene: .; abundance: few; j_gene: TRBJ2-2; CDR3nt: TGTGCCAGCTCACCGACTGGGAGAGGCGGGGAGCTGTTTTTT; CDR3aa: CASSPTGRGGELFF
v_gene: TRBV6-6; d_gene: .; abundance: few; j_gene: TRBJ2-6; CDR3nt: TGTGCCAGCTCTGGCGCCTCTGGGGCCAACGTCCTGACTTTC; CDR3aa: CASSGASGANVLTF
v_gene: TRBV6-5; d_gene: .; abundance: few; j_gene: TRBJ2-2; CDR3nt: TGTGCCACCCGCAAGGAGTATGGAACCGGGGAGCTGTTTTTT; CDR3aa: CATRKEYGTGELFF
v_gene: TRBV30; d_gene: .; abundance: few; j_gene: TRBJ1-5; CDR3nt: TGTGCCTGGAGTGAGGGATCTCCGCCCCAGCATTTT; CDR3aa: CAWSEGSPPQHF
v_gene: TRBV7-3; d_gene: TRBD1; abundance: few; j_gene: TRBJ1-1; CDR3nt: TGTGCCAGCAGCAAGACAGGGGGCGAGGCTGAAGCTTTCTTT; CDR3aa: CASSKTGGEAEAFF
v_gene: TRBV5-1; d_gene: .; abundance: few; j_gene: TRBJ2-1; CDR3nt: TGCGCCAGCAGCTTGGAGCGACCCAATGAGCAGTTCTTC; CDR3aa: CASSLERPNEQFF
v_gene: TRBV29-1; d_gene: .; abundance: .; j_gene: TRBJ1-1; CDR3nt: TGCAGCGGCGGGGGGCTACTCATGAACACTGAAGCTTTCTTT; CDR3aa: CSGGGLLMNTEAFF
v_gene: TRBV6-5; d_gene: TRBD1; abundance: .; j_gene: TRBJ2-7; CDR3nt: TGTGCCAGCACAGGACAGGGGGAGCAGTACTTC; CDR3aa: CASTGQGEQYF
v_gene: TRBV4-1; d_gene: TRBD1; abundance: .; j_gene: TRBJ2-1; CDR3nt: TGCGCCAGCAGCCAAGGGGACAGGACCGATGAGCAGTTCTTC; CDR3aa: CASSQGDRTDEQFF
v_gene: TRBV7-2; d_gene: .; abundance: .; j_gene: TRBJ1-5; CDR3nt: TGTGCCAGCAGCTTACGGGGGAGTAAACAGCCCCAGCATTTT; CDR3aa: CASSLRGSKQPQHF
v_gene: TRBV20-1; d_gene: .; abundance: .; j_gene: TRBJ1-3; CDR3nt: TGCAGTGCCGTCCATGATGGGGGAAACACCATATATTTT; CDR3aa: CSAVHDGGNTIYF
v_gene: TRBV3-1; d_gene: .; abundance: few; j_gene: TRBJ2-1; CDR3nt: TGTGCCAGCAGCCAACAGACAGGATCCCATGAGCAGTTCTTC; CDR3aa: CASSQQTGSHEQFF
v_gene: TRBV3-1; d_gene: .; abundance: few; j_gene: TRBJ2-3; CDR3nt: TGTGCCAGCAGCTACATACAAAATACGCAGTATTTT; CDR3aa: CASSYIQNTQYF
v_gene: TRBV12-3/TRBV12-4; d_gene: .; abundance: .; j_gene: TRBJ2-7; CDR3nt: TGTGCCAGCAGTTTAAGAGAGGGGGCCTACGAGCAGTACTTC; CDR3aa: CASSLREGAYEQYF
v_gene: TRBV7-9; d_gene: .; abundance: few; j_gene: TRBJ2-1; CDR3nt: TGTGCCAGCAGCTACGGGCGGGGGCAATCCTACAATGAGCAGTTCTTC; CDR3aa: CASSYGRGQSYNEQFF
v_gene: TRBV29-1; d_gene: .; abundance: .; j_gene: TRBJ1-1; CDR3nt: TGCAGCGTGAAGGGCCTAGGGGGTTTGAACACTGAAGCTTTCTTT; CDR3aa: CSVKGLGGLNTEAFF
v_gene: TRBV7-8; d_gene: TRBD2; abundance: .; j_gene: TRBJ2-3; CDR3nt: TGTGCCAGCAGAGGGACTACCCCCAACCCGTATTTT; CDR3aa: CASRGTTPNPYF
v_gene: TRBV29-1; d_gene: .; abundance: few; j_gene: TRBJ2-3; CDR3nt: TGCAGCGTTGAAGCACAGGGTCGAGCAGATACGCAGTATTTT; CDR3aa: CSVEAQGRADTQYF